The rows below give T cell receptor beta chains drawn from one sample of a study of blood T cell repertoires in COVID-19. The method was immunoSEQ multiplex PCR; TCRdb's version includes in-frame clones alone and lacks a portion of them. Of around 470,000 clones in the sample, less than 95% were seen once. Sequencing input: PBMCs or T cells enriched from blood (not recorded which). Source of these receptors: a young man who had recovered from COVID-19. CDR3s include the opening cysteine and the closing phenylalanine or tryptophan. Fields, in order: CDR3 length, V gene, J gene, CDR3 protein.

13	TRBV11-2	TRBJ1-1	CASSLERSTEAFF
15	TRBV4-1	TRBJ1-2	CASSQGQGANYGYTF
14	TRBV20-1	TRBJ1-5	CSASNQGFNQPQHF
13	TRBV29-1	TRBJ1-5	CSTKGPGDQPQHF
12	TRBV5-1	TRBJ1-1	CASSLTGGEAFF
15	TRBV27	TRBJ2-7	CASSLSGSPSYEQYF
14	TRBV2	TRBJ1-5	CASLGQDFGQPQHF
14	TRBV7-9	TRBJ1-1	CASSSFQGNTEAFF
15	TRBV3-1/TRBV3-2	TRBJ2-5	CASSQVGSGEETQYF
16	TRBV29-1	TRBJ1-5	CSVHKPQVRLSQPQHF
13	TRBV24-1	TRBJ1-1	CATSEQQGAEAFF
17	TRBV5-6	TRBJ2-1	CASSLGLAGGNYNEQFF
16	TRBV4-1	TRBJ1-3	CASSQVGLSSGNTIYF
14	TRBV5-1	TRBJ1-2	CASSLGGQGSGYTF